This T cell receptor (beta chain) was captured by sequencing in a study of Graves' ophthalmopathy and Graves' hyperthyroidism. The wider study: Hyperthyroidism showing no ophthalmopathy within 18 months of follow-up was stable.

Germline CDR1 is DFQATT and CDR2 is SNEGSKA (reference sequence). After removal of 4 bases from V and 4 bases from J, the junction contained 4 bases not matched to a gene. The CDR3 consists of 13 residues. Overall study results and limits: The model flagged ophthalmopathy progression at 70% to 71% sensitivity and 72% to 85% specificity. Cross-validated, the 13-signature model showed 87.88%/81.08% sensitivity/specificity, and 80%/75% in the test set. The blood repertoire also included most expanded thyroid clonotypes above 0.001 frequency.

Details on this clonotype: Its antigen is unidentified.

Amplification targeted the TCR beta CDR3 regions, with RNA transcripts as the source material. The library came from an HTBI-primed first-round RT-PCR and a second-round multiplex PCR. TCRdb reprocessed the multiplex PCR reads with MiXCR, giving one entry per CDR3 protein. The table has over a million distinct CDR3 sequences, less than 45% seen once. Sequences were obtained from peripheral blood or thyroid tissue (not recorded which). The rearrangement joins TRBV20-1 to TRBJ1-5; 7 nucleotides agree with TRBD1. The sequence derives from an adult man with Graves' hyperthyroidism. Written as DNA, the CDR3 is TGCAGTGCTACCGGGACAGCAAATCAGCCCCAGCATTTT. Protein product: CSATGTANQPQHF.